This entry concerns a single T cell receptor beta chain. This entry belongs to a study of cytomegalovirus exposure and HLA in healthy donors. Deletions cut 1 base from V and 6 bases from J, with 9 bases between. CDR3 size: 13 residues. Germline V gene sequence: CDR1 SGHVS, CDR2 FNYEAQ. Assay used: immunoSEQ multiplex PCR; TCRdb lists only in-frame clones, some missing. The sample consists of 110,000 to 150,000 clones, approximately 87% of them appearing once. Sequenced material: PBMCs. The receptor was isolated from a man aged 18-30 years in good health and CMV-seronegative. The rearrangement links TRBV7-6 to TRBJ2-5; D is possibly TRBD1 (6 bases). CDR3 in amino acids: CASSLDREQTQYF. The CDR3 DNA sequence: TGTGCCAGCAGCTTAGACAGGGAGCAGACCCAGTACTTC.